The 7 T cell receptor beta chains below were found in one sample sequenced in a study of shared clonotypes between healthy human individuals (TCRdb year 2020). Libraries were built with the immunoSEQ multiplex PCR assay. In its TCRdb copy, this immuneACCESS table keeps in-frame sequences only and misses some clones. Where compared with another copy, unresolved V genes explain less than half of these, and the others have no known cause. The sample contains approximately 710,000 clones, about 90% of them found a single time. Together, the top ten hold 30% to 40% of the sample. The source material was memory CD8+ T cells from PBMCs. In light of the paper, this sample's cell subset or site label describes: CD45RO+ cells pooled with CCR7-negative TemRA cells. Receptor source: a man aged 18 to 30 in good health. Some clones in this sample may be carry-over from other donors' samples.

As to this clone: Other DNA sequences of this sample code for an identical CDR3. CDR3: CASSYSGVGYEQYF. The CDR3 nucleotides read TGTGCCAGCAGTTACTCAGGGGTTGGGTACGAGCAGTACTTC. The rearrangement joins TRBV6-5 to TRBJ2-7, with D maybe TRBD1 (5 bases). V dropped 0 bases and J dropped 4 bases, with 10 bases sitting between them. CDR3 length: 14 amino acids. The germline gives CDR1 MNHEY, CDR2 SVGAGI.

The V call is TRBV6-5, the J call TRBJ1-6; 10 nucleotides align to TRBD1. The trim removed 1 base at V and 10 bases at J, leaving 4 bases unmatched. The germline V gene has CDR1 MNHEY and CDR2 SVGAGI. The CDR3 covers 15 residues. The CDR3 is CASSYLGQGRSPLHF. DNA for the CDR3: TGTGCCAGCAGTTACTTGGGACAGGGGAGGTCACCCCTCCACTTT.

This chain connects TRBV7-6 to TRBJ2-7, with 7 bases fitting TRBD2. The V gene end was trimmed by 2 bases and the J gene end by 3 bases; junction bases not matched to a gene: 7. Germline V lookup: CDR1 SGHVS, CDR2 FNYEAQ. The CDR3 runs 15 residues. CDR3 DNA: TGTGCCAGCAGCTTACAGGCTAGCGGTGGCTACGAGCAGTACTTC. Residues: CASSLQASGGYEQYF.

In its sample, this clone was seen once. The CDR3 nucleotides are TGTGCCAGCAGTCCGAGCAATCAGCCCCAGCATTTT. This sequence encodes CASSPSNQPQHF. V is TRBV7-9 and J is TRBJ1-5; D unresolved. This CDR3 has 12 residues. In germline, CDR1 is SEHNR, CDR2 FQNEAQ (reference sequence). V was trimmed by 6 bases and J by 1 base, leaving 4 bases between them.

This clone has just one count. V is TRBV7-6 and J is TRBJ2-1, with TRBD2 matching 14 bases. J was trimmed by 9 bases and V by 0 bases; bases with no gene match: 16. The CDR3 spans 20 residues. Per the germline V gene, CDR1 is SGHVS and CDR2 is FNYEAQ. The CDR3 sequence is CASSLALDRLAGGPVSEQFF. CDR3 nucleotides: TGTGCCAGCAGCTTAGCGCTGGATCGACTAGCGGGAGGGCCTGTTAGTGAGCAGTTCTTC.

V gene TRBV7-7 combines with J gene TRBJ2-2, with 7 positions matching TRBD2. CDR3 size: 13 residues. V was pared by 3 bases and J by 8 bases, with 3 bases of the junction left unmatched. Per the germline V gene, CDR1 is SSHAT and CDR2 is FNYEAQ (reference sequence). CDR3 DNA sequence: TGTGCCAGCAGCTTCGGGAGGACAGGGGAGCTGTTTTTT. Translation: CASSFGRTGELFF.

This chain's CDR3 is CAAREGRSYEQYF. CDR3 in DNA: TGTGCCGCACGGGAGGGTCGCTCCTACGAGCAGTACTTC. The rearrangement links TRBV2 to TRBJ2-7, with 8 bases identical to TRBD2. With V trimmed by 11 bases and J by 0 bases, 6 bases remained unmatched. In germline, CDR1 is SNHLY, CDR2 FYNNEI. This CDR3 has 13 amino acids.